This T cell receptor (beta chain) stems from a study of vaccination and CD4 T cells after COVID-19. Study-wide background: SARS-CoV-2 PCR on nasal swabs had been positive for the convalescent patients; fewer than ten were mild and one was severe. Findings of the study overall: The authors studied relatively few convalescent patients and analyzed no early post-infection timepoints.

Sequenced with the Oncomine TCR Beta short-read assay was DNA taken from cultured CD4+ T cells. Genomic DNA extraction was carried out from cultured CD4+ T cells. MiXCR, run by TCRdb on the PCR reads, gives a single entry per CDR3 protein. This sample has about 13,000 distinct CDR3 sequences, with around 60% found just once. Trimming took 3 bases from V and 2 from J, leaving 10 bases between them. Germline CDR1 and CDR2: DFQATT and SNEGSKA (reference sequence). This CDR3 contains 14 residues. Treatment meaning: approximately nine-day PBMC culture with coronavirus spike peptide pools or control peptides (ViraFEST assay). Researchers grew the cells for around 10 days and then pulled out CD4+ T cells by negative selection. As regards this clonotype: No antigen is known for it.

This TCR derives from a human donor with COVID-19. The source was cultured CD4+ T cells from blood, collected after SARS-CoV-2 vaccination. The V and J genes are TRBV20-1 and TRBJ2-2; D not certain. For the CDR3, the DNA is TGCAGTGCTAGGGGGTCAGGCAACACCGGGGAGCTGTTTTTT. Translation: CSARGSGNTGELFF.